A selection of T cell receptor beta chains follows, all from one sample in a study of T cell changes during pregnancy in multiple sclerosis. TCRdb's table, derived via immunoSEQ multiplex PCR, lists solely in-frame clones and lacks some. The table records 68,000 or so clones, approximately 90% of them present only once. The source was peripheral blood, collected in the second trimester of pregnancy. The origin of the receptors is a female donor in good health, enrolled as a control in a pregnancy study. CDR3s include the opening cysteine and the closing phenylalanine or tryptophan. Fields, in order: CDR3 length, V gene, clone size, J gene, D gene, CDR3 protein, CDR3 DNA. A D gene is named only where the DNA matches it firmly. Clone size is stated in some rows and not others, as once, few, many or a class when expanded.

len: 13
v_gene: TRBV14
abundance: .
j_gene: TRBJ2-1
d_gene: .
CDR3aa: CASSRGTLLEQFF
CDR3nt: TGTGCCAGCAGCCGCGGGACCCTGCTTGAGCAGTTCTTC

len: 13
v_gene: TRBV5-1
abundance: .
j_gene: TRBJ2-5
d_gene: .
CDR3aa: CASTRAQEETQYF
CDR3nt: TGCGCCAGCACCAGGGCTCAAGAAGAGACCCAGTACTTC

len: 15
v_gene: TRBV4-3
abundance: medium-sized
j_gene: TRBJ1-1
d_gene: .
CDR3aa: CASSQGTDGLSEAFF
CDR3nt: TGCGCCAGCAGCCAAGGGACAGATGGGCTGTCTGAAGCTTTCTTT

len: 16
v_gene: TRBV5-1
abundance: .
j_gene: TRBJ2-5
d_gene: TRBD2
CDR3aa: CASSLGLAGVYETQYF
CDR3nt: TGCGCCAGCAGCTTGGGCCTAGCGGGAGTATACGAGACCCAGTACTTC

len: 15
v_gene: TRBV19
abundance: .
j_gene: TRBJ2-2
d_gene: TRBD1
CDR3aa: CASSTRGRIAGELFF
CDR3nt: TGTGCCAGTAGTACCAGGGGGCGCATTGCCGGGGAGCTGTTTTTT

len: 15
v_gene: TRBV15
abundance: .
j_gene: TRBJ2-1
d_gene: TRBD2
CDR3aa: CATSEAGASYNEQFF
CDR3nt: TGTGCCACCAGCGAAGCGGGGGCATCCTACAATGAGCAGTTCTTC

len: 15
v_gene: TRBV5-1
abundance: .
j_gene: TRBJ1-1
d_gene: .
CDR3aa: CASSLGFPGDTEAFF
CDR3nt: TGCGCCAGCAGCTTGGGCTTTCCCGGGGACACTGAAGCTTTCTTT

len: 17
v_gene: TRBV4-1
abundance: .
j_gene: TRBJ1-1
d_gene: .
CDR3aa: CASSQERGRSANTEAFF
CDR3nt: TGCGCCAGCAGCCAAGAAAGAGGGCGGTCCGCGAACACTGAAGCTTTCTTT

len: 14
v_gene: TRBV2
abundance: .
j_gene: TRBJ2-1
d_gene: TRBD2
CDR3aa: CANGLAGNFNEQFF
CDR3nt: TGTGCCAATGGACTAGCGGGCAACTTCAATGAGCAGTTCTTC

len: 13
v_gene: TRBV10-1
abundance: .
j_gene: TRBJ1-2
d_gene: .
CDR3aa: CASSENRDYGYTF
CDR3nt: TGCGCCAGCAGTGAAAACAGGGACTATGGCTACACCTTC

len: 17
v_gene: TRBV6-1
abundance: .
j_gene: TRBJ2-7
d_gene: TRBD2
CDR3aa: CASSEAPTSGTFYEQYF
CDR3nt: TGTGCCAGCAGTGAAGCGCCTACTAGCGGGACCTTCTACGAGCAGTACTTC

len: 17
v_gene: TRBV18
abundance: .
j_gene: TRBJ2-1
d_gene: TRBD2
CDR3aa: CASSPQTSGTWNNEQFF
CDR3nt: TGTGCCAGCTCACCACAGACTAGCGGTACCTGGAACAATGAGCAGTTCTTC

len: 15
v_gene: TRBV28
abundance: .
j_gene: TRBJ2-2
d_gene: .
CDR3aa: CASSYGTENTGELFF
CDR3nt: TGTGCCAGCAGTTATGGTACTGAGAACACCGGGGAGCTGTTTTTT

len: 15
v_gene: TRBV6-1
abundance: .
j_gene: TRBJ1-5
d_gene: TRBD1
CDR3aa: CASSETGDGNQPQHF
CDR3nt: TGTGCCAGCAGTGAAACAGGGGACGGCAATCAGCCCCAGCATTTT

len: 17
v_gene: TRBV19
abundance: .
j_gene: TRBJ1-4
d_gene: .
CDR3aa: CASNDILQGDTDEKLFF
CDR3nt: TGTGCCAGTAACGATATACTACAGGGAGATACGGATGAAAAACTGTTTTTT

len: 17
v_gene: TRBV18
abundance: .
j_gene: TRBJ2-1
d_gene: TRBD2
CDR3aa: CASSPVALAGGYNEQFF
CDR3nt: TGTGCCAGCTCACCGGTGGCCCTAGCGGGAGGCTACAATGAGCAGTTCTTC

len: 18
v_gene: TRBV23-1
abundance: .
j_gene: TRBJ2-3
d_gene: TRBD1
CDR3aa: CASSQWHRDRGGLDTQYF
CDR3nt: TGCGCCAGCAGTCAATGGCACCGGGACAGGGGAGGACTAGATACGCAGTATTTT

len: 14
v_gene: TRBV6-4
abundance: .
j_gene: TRBJ2-2
d_gene: TRBD1
CDR3aa: CASSANQGVGELFF
CDR3nt: TGTGCCAGCAGTGCCAACCAGGGGGTCGGGGAGCTGTTTTTT

len: 15
v_gene: TRBV14
abundance: once
j_gene: TRBJ1-1
d_gene: TRBD1
CDR3aa: CASSPTDRLGTEAFF
CDR3nt: TGTGCCAGCAGCCCCACGGACAGGCTAGGCACTGAAGCTTTCTTT

len: 18
v_gene: TRBV11-2
abundance: .
j_gene: TRBJ2-6
d_gene: .
CDR3aa: CASSLFPVLDSGANVLTF
CDR3nt: TGTGCCAGCAGCTTATTTCCAGTTCTAGACTCTGGGGCCAACGTCCTGACTTTC

len: 13
v_gene: TRBV9
abundance: few
j_gene: TRBJ1-1
d_gene: .
CDR3aa: CASSPDQGTEAFF
CDR3nt: TGTGCCAGCAGCCCTGATCAGGGTACTGAAGCTTTCTTT

len: 14
v_gene: TRBV27
abundance: .
j_gene: TRBJ2-7
d_gene: TRBD2
CDR3aa: CASYASGRFYEQYF
CDR3nt: TGTGCCAGCTATGCTAGCGGGAGATTTTATGAGCAGTACTTC

len: 15
v_gene: TRBV28
abundance: .
j_gene: TRBJ1-4
d_gene: .
CDR3aa: CASSLGRQGREKLFF
CDR3nt: TGTGCCAGCAGTTTAGGGCGGCAGGGCCGGGAAAAACTGTTTTTT

len: 13
v_gene: TRBV7-2
abundance: .
j_gene: TRBJ2-7
d_gene: .
CDR3aa: CASSAFTGYEQYF
CDR3nt: TGTGCCAGCAGCGCATTCACGGGCTACGAGCAGTACTTC

len: 16
v_gene: TRBV27
abundance: .
j_gene: TRBJ1-5
d_gene: .
CDR3aa: CASSPSQGERGQPQHF
CDR3nt: TGTGCCAGCAGTCCGTCACAGGGAGAGAGGGGTCAGCCCCAGCATTTT

len: 18
v_gene: TRBV7-9
abundance: .
j_gene: TRBJ1-2
d_gene: .
CDR3aa: CASSLAQRKDSLSYGYTF
CDR3nt: TGTGCCAGCAGCTTAGCCCAACGCAAAGACAGCCTCTCCTATGGCTACACCTTC

len: 15
v_gene: TRBV5-1
abundance: .
j_gene: TRBJ2-2
d_gene: .
CDR3aa: CASSSLQTTVGELFF
CDR3nt: TGCGCCAGCAGCTCCCTGCAGACAACCGTCGGGGAGCTGTTTTTT